The 27 T cell receptor beta chains below all came from one sample that was sequenced in a study of T-cell reconstitution after alpha-beta-depleted transplantation in children. Unique molecular identifiers tagged the TCRbeta library. TCRdb re-called the PCR reads through MiXCR, storing one row per CDR3 protein. Of about 580,000 distinct CDR3 sequences detected, under 25% appear once; the ten largest clones hold 13% to 15%. The source material was PBMCs, mostly from graft donor cells, sampled 360 days after TCRalphabeta/CD19-depleted stem cell transplant. These receptor sequences come from a boy under two years old who had a stem cell transplant for acute myeloid leukemia, so the T cells may come from the graft donor.

This clonotype was detected many times. The J gene is TRBJ2-5, the V gene TRBV12-3 or TRBV12-4, with D uncertain. The length of the CDR3 is 16 residues. Trimming took off 4 bases at V and 0 bases at J, with 15 bases between the two ends. CDR3 nucleotides: TGTGCCAGCAGTTCCCTGCTACGGCCGTACCAAGAGACCCAGTACTTC. It translates to CASSSLLRPYQETQYF.

This clonotype showed up just a few times. The V and J genes are TRBV20-1 and TRBJ2-2; 7 nucleotides align to TRBD2. Germline CDR1 reads DFQATT; CDR2 reads SNEGSKA (reference sequence). The CDR3 covers 16 residues. V gave up 3 bases and J gave up 3 bases; unmatched junction bases: 10. The CDR3 nucleotides are TGCAGTGCTAGGCTGGGACTTGCGGGGGACACCGGGGAGCTGTTTTTT. Its translation: CSARLGLAGDTGELFF.

In its sample, this clonotype was seen many times. The chain recombines TRBV12-3 or TRBV12-4 with TRBJ2-5; 9 nucleotides line up with TRBD2. V shed 5 bases, J shed 5 bases, and the junction held 9 bases outside the gene matches. The CDR3 is 15 amino acids. CDR3 DNA sequence: TGTGCCAGCAGTCCTTGGGCCAGCGGGGGGGAGACCCAGTACTTC. Its protein product is CASSPWASGGETQYF.

This clonotype was recorded a few times. This sequence joins TRBV20-1 and TRBJ2-5, with 10 nucleotides matching TRBD1. The CDR3 totals 15 residues. Germline lookup yields CDR1 DFQATT and CDR2 SNEGSKA (reference sequence). Trimming at V came to 6 bases and at J to 4 bases, leaving 11 bases not matched to a gene. In nucleotides, the CDR3 is TGCAGTGCCAGAAATGGACAGGGGGGAGTAGAGACCCAGTACTTC. Translating gives CSARNGQGGVETQYF.

The chain couples TRBV25-1 to TRBJ2-7, with D possibly being TRBD2 (5 bases). The germline V and J ends were trimmed by 1 base and 1 base, with 14 bases remaining between them. CDR3 length equals 16 residues. In germline, CDR1 is MGHDK, CDR2 SYGVNS. The CDR3 spells CASSECRGPLSYEQYF. CDR3 sequence (DNA): TGTGCCAGCAGTGAATGTCGGGGTCCCTTATCCTACGAGCAGTACTTC.

This clonotype was seen a handful of times. V and J are TRBV29-1 and TRBJ1-2; D is possibly TRBD1 (6 bases). The CDR3 has 14 residues. Trimming removed 6 bases from V and 0 bases from J, with 14 bases in between. In germline, CDR1 is SQVTM, CDR2 ANQGSEA. This chain's CDR3 is CSVGGTTSNYGYTF. CDR3 coding DNA: TGCAGCGTCGGCGGGACAACTTCTAACTATGGCTACACCTTC.

This chain links TRBV5-6 with TRBJ2-5; perhaps TRBD1 as D (6 bases). Trimming stripped 4 bases from V and 5 bases from J, with 15 bases between. Germline lookup yields CDR1 SGHDT and CDR2 YYEEEE. The length of the CDR3 is 14 residues. The CDR3 nucleotides read TGTGCCAGCAGCGCAACAGGGTGGGGGGAGACCCAGTACTTC. Amino acids: CASSATGWGETQYF. The full variable domain, its missing parts supplied by reference TRBV5-6 and TRBJ2-5, is DAGVTQSPTHLIKTRGQQVTLRCSPKSGHDTVSWYQQALGQGPQFIFQYYEEEERQRGNFPDRFSGHQFPNYSSELNVNALLLGDSALYLCASSATGWGETQYFGPGTRLLVL.

This clonotype was detected many times. CDR3 loop: CASGGTGIQETQYF. The CDR3 nucleotides read TGCGCCAGCGGGGGAACAGGGATCCAAGAGACCCAGTACTTC. The rearrangement links TRBV10-2 to TRBJ2-5; D possibly corresponds to TRBD1 (6 bases). The CDR3 spans 14 residues. Germline CDR1 WSHSY, CDR2 SAAADI. Trimming removed 8 bases at V and 1 base at J, with 14 bases between.

This clonotype was counted at least ten times. The gene calls are TRBV5-1 and TRBJ2-3; D may correspond to TRBD1 or TRBD2 (5 bases each). The germline V gene has CDR1 SGHRS and CDR2 YFSETQ. The germline V and J ends were trimmed by 4 bases and 2 bases, with 14 bases remaining between them. The CDR3 loop spans 15 amino acids. CDR3 bases: TGCGCCAGCAGCCCGAGGGGCGACTCCACAGATACGCAGTATTTT. This encodes CASSPRGDSTDTQYF.

At least ten counts were recorded for this clonotype. This chain uses TRBV12-3 or TRBV12-4 with TRBJ2-5; the match to TRBD1 covers 7 bases. CDR3 length: 15 amino acids. The trim removed 7 bases at V and 2 bases at J, leaving 10 bases unmatched. CDR3 nucleotides: TGTGCCAGCACCGAGAGGACAGGAGGACAAGAGACCCAGTACTTC. Its protein product is CASTERTGGQETQYF.

This clonotype was counted many times. V is TRBV18 and J is TRBJ2-2; no firm D call. CDR1 and CDR2 from the germline V gene are KGHSH and LQKENI. This CDR3 spans 12 amino acids. V was clipped by 4 bases and J by 10 bases, with 10 bases between them. CDR3 nucleotides: TGTGCCAGCTCACTCACAGTGGAGGAGCTGTTTTTT. Its protein is CASSLTVEELFF. Filled out from reference TRBV18 and TRBJ2-2, the complete variable domain reads NAGVMQNPRHLVRRRGQEARLRCSPMKGHSHVYWYRQLPEEGLKFMVYLQKENIIDESGMPKERFSAEFPKEGPSILRIQQVVRGDSAAYFCASSLTVEELFFGEGSRLTVL.

This clonotype came up many times. V gene TRBV20-1 combines with J gene TRBJ1-5, with TRBD1 matching over 7 bases. This CDR3 region has 13 residues. Germline CDR1 DFQATT, CDR2 SNEGSKA (reference sequence). With 3 bases clipped from V and 5 bases from J, the junction kept 4 bases outside the gene matches. The chain's CDR3 is CSASLDRDQPQHF. The CDR3 DNA sequence: TGCAGTGCTAGCCTAGACAGGGATCAGCCCCAGCATTTT.

This rearrangement joins TRBV7-2 to TRBJ2-1, with 10 bases that match TRBD2. Germline trimming cut 5 bases from V and 5 bases from J; bases unmatched to any gene: 9. This CDR3 has 16 amino acids. Looked up from germline, CDR1 is SGHTA and CDR2 is FQGNSA. In DNA form, the CDR3 reads TGTGCCAGCAGCGTTTACGGGACTAGCGTTAACAATGAGCAGTTCTTC. This sequence encodes CASSVYGTSVNNEQFF.

The J gene is TRBJ2-5, the V gene TRBV29-1, with 7 bases matching TRBD2. The V segment lost 4 bases and the J segment 2 bases; nucleotides outside the gene matches: 10. The CDR3 is 15 amino acids. Germline V CDR1 and CDR2: SQVTM, ANQGSEA. The CDR3 DNA follows: TGCAGCGTTGCGCCGGGGGGAAGGCCTCAAGAGACCCAGTACTTC. Its protein product is CSVAPGGRPQETQYF. Combining the CDR3 with reference TRBV29-1 and TRBJ2-5 gives the whole variable domain SAVISQKPSRDICQRGTSLTIQCQVDSQVTMMFWYRQQPGQSLTLIATANQGSEATYESGFVIDKFPISRPNLTFSTLTVSNMSPEDSSIYLCSVAPGGRPQETQYFGPGTRLLVL.

This clonotype was observed a few times. The chain links TRBV12-3 or TRBV12-4 to TRBJ1-1; 11 nucleotides match TRBD1. The length of the CDR3 is 17 residues. With 3 bases clipped from V and 0 bases from J, the junction kept 6 bases outside the gene matches. The CDR3 here is CASSFFPGQGVNTEAFF. The CDR3 nucleotides are TGTGCCAGCAGTTTCTTCCCGGGACAGGGGGTGAACACTGAAGCTTTCTTT.

This clonotype was counted ten times or more. CDR3 region: CASSPSTPNYGYTF. CDR3 DNA: TGTGCCAGCAGCCCCTCGACGCCGAACTATGGCTACACCTTC. V is TRBV7-9 and J is TRBJ1-2; unclear D gene. Trimming removed 5 bases from V and 2 bases from J, with 12 bases in between. Germline assignment: CDR1 SEHNR and CDR2 FQNEAQ (reference sequence). The CDR3 consists of 14 residues.

In its sample, this clonotype was seen many times. CDR3 loop: CASSLAPGYEQYF. The CDR3 DNA reads TGTGCCAGCAGCTTGGCCCCCGGGTACGAGCAGTACTTC. This sequence joins TRBV7-9 and TRBJ2-7; the D is unclear. The CDR3 loop spans 13 amino acids. Germline CDR1 and CDR2: SEHNR and FQNEAQ (reference sequence). V lost 3 bases to trimming and J lost 4 bases, with 10 bases between them.

This clonotype was observed a handful of times. This chain uses TRBV15 with TRBJ2-6; D remains unclear. CDR1 LNHNV and CDR2 YYDKDF come from the germline V gene (reference sequence). Between the trimmed V and J ends, which lost 0 bases and 0 bases, there was a span of 12 bases. This CDR3 has 18 residues. The CDR3 DNA follows: TGTGCCACCAGCAGAGATGGTGGCAGCCACTCTGGGGCCAACGTCCTGACTTTC. Its protein product is CATSRDGGSHSGANVLTF. Drawing the rest from reference TRBV15 and TRBJ2-6, the complete variable domain is DAMVIQNPRYQVTQFGKPVTLSCSQTLNHNVMYWYQQKSSQAPKLLFHYYDKDFNNEADTPDNFQSRRPNTSFCFLDIRSPGLGDTAMYLCATSRDGGSHSGANVLTFGAGSRLTVL.

This clonotype occurred a few times. The CDR3: CSARDLIVGASYNSPLHF. Here the CDR3 DNA reads TGCAGTGCTAGAGATCTAATCGTTGGAGCGTCATATAATTCACCCCTCCACTTT. The V gene is TRBV20-1, the J gene TRBJ1-6; the D is unclear. Looked up from germline, CDR1 is DFQATT and CDR2 is SNEGSKA (reference sequence). Trimming removed 0 bases at V and 4 bases at J, with 19 bases between. The CDR3 spans 18 residues.

This clonotype was counted only a few times. The chain uses TRBV7-9 and TRBJ2-7; D remains unclear. Germline lookup yields CDR1 SEHNR and CDR2 FQNEAQ (reference sequence). CDR3 size: 13 residues. Trimming took 5 bases from V and 1 from J, leaving 9 bases between them. The CDR3 is CASSQDGSYEQYF. CDR3 DNA sequence: TGTGCCAGCAGCCAGGACGGATCCTACGAGCAGTACTTC.

In its sample, this clonotype was seen a few times. This chain joins TRBV28 and TRBJ1-1; 10 nucleotides agree with TRBD1. The CDR3 covers 15 residues. Germline CDR1 is MDHEN and CDR2 is SYDVKM. The ends lost 6 bases at V and 3 bases at J; junction bases unmatched: 7. This chain's CDR3 is CASRSGTGDDTEAFF. In nucleotides, the CDR3 is TGTGCCAGCAGATCCGGGACAGGGGACGACACTGAAGCTTTCTTT.

The chain joins TRBV12-3 or TRBV12-4 to TRBJ2-7; D remains ambiguous. The ends were cut back, 1 base at V and 4 bases at J, with 11 bases in the middle. The CDR3 totals 14 residues. CDR3 nucleotide sequence: TGTGCCAGCAGTTTAGGGGCTAGTGGGTACGAGCAGTACGTC. As protein: CASSLGASGYEQYV.

The chain combines TRBV5-1 with TRBJ2-1; the D gene is possibly TRBD1 (5 bases). CDR1 is SGHRS and CDR2 is YFSETQ in the germline V gene. The V gene lost 4 bases and the J gene lost 4 bases, with 18 bases spanning the gap. The CDR3 totals 16 residues. The CDR3 nucleotides are TGCGCCAGCAGCCTACGGTCAGGGAAGATTTACAATGAGCAGTTCTTC. It encodes CASSLRSGKIYNEQFF.

In its sample, this clonotype was seen a few times. This sequence joins TRBV25-1 and TRBJ2-2; possible D gene TRBD1, 5 bases. V lost 5 bases and J lost 6, with 16 bases in between. This CDR3 is built from 15 residues. The germline V gene has CDR1 MGHDK and CDR2 SYGVNS. The CDR3 coding sequence is TGTGCCAGCAGTAGGCAGGGAAAGAGGCCCGGGGAGCTGTTTTTT. Its translation is CASSRQGKRPGELFF.

This clonotype showed up just a few times. The chain employs TRBV24-1 and TRBJ2-3; possibly TRBD2 for D (7 bases). Germline lookup yields CDR1 KGHDR and CDR2 SFDVKD. V lost 5 bases and J lost 6, with 14 bases in between. This CDR3 is 14 amino acids long. CDR3 coding DNA: TGTGCCACCAGTGTTAGGGGGGGGGACGATACGCAGTATTTT. This codes for CATSVRGGDDTQYF.

This sequence joins TRBV24-1 and TRBJ2-5, with 10 bases matching TRBD1. Trimming took 1 base from V and 5 from J; bases not matched to a gene: 3. This CDR3 is built from 15 residues. The germline V gene encodes CDR1 KGHDR and CDR2 SFDVKD. The CDR3 nucleotides read TGTGCCACCAGTGATTTTGACAGGGGGCGCGAGACCCAGTACTTC. Encoded protein: CATSDFDRGRETQYF.

This clonotype was seen at least ten times. The chain couples TRBV29-1 to TRBJ1-2; the match to TRBD1 covers 9 bases. The CDR3 extends over 14 amino acids. Per the germline V gene, CDR1 is SQVTM and CDR2 is ANQGSEA. Losses at the gene ends were 8 bases for V and 4 bases for J; bases not matched to a gene: 11. The CDR3 region is CSSYGTGSVYGYTF. The CDR3 DNA reads TGCAGCTCGTACGGGACAGGGTCTGTCTATGGCTACACCTTC.